The sequence of this T cell receptor (beta chain) was determined in a study of blood T cell repertoires in COVID-19. Original data processing: Reference gene primer amplification yielded estimated nucleated cell counts. Method: immunoSEQ multiplex PCR; TCRdb's copy keeps in-frame clones and lacks some. That table gives V, J and clone size, and the DNA gave D and trimming. The sample shows about 380,000 clones, 85% of them seen only once. Trimming cost V 4 bases and J 5 bases, with 14 bases left between them. There are 14 residues in the CDR3. Germline CDR1 is MNHEY and CDR2 is SMNVEV (reference sequence). This clone has just one count.

The receptor was isolated from a young woman with acute or convalescent COVID-19. Sequenced sample: peripheral blood. J is TRBJ2-5 and V is TRBV27; D gene uncertain. The CDR3 sequence is CASSSDGPRETQYF. CDR3 in DNA: TGTGCCAGCAGTTCAGACGGTCCGCGGGAGACCCAGTACTTC.